A selection of T cell receptor beta chains follows, all from one sample in a study of T cells in narcolepsy. Profiled with immunoSEQ multiplex PCR; TCRdb holds only in-frame clones, not every one. The sample lists tens of thousands of clones, approximately 85% occurring once. Material: memory (CD45RA-) CD4+ T cells from blood. These receptors came from a human donor in good health. CDR3s include the opening cysteine and the closing phenylalanine or tryptophan.

V: TRBV4-2
J: TRBJ1-4
CDR3: CASSDAGEGEKLFF

V: TRBV19
J: TRBJ2-1
CDR3: CASRRTSGDYNEQFF

V: TRBV19
J: TRBJ1-1
CDR3: CASSTGQELITEAFF

V: TRBV11-3
J: TRBJ2-1
CDR3: CASSRGTREGNEQFF

V: TRBV7-2
J: TRBJ2-5
CDR3: CASSFKSGQETQYF

V: TRBV5-1
J: TRBJ1-2
CDR3: CASSTYHDSEGGYTF

V: TRBV7-2
J: TRBJ1-1
CDR3: CASSRTNTEAFF

V: TRBV29-1
J: TRBJ1-2
CDR3: CSVETRGVYGYTF

V: TRBV9
J: TRBJ1-3
CDR3: CASSVEGGNTIYF

V: TRBV18
J: TRBJ2-3
CDR3: CASSPKDTQYF

V: TRBV5-5
J: TRBJ1-6
CDR3: CASSLLGQDNSPLHF

V: TRBV6-5
J: TRBJ1-4
CDR3: CASKNLDSTNEKLFF

V: TRBV19
J: TRBJ2-1
CDR3: CASKGTSGSYEQFF

V: TRBV6-1
J: TRBJ1-1
CDR3: CASRVGQIEAFF

V: TRBV20-1
J: TRBJ2-3
CDR3: CSANWDRGEYF

V: TRBV2
J: TRBJ2-3
CDR3: CASTFRTDTQYF

V: TRBV6-5
J: TRBJ1-2
CDR3: CASSYSRGQGGYTF

V: TRBV9
J: TRBJ2-2
CDR3: CASSVDSFQTGELFF

V: TRBV29-1
J: TRBJ2-2
CDR3: CSVEARAGGFTGELFF

V: TRBV19
J: TRBJ1-4
CDR3: CASMGREKLFF

V: TRBV28
J: TRBJ2-6
CDR3: CASSSGTGVAGANVLTF

V: TRBV16
J: TRBJ1-4
CDR3: CASSPGVGGEKLFF

V: TRBV5-5
J: TRBJ2-7
CDR3: CASSSRREQYF

V: TRBV9
J: TRBJ2-1
CDR3: CASSVGGGYSYNEQFF

V: TRBV11-2
J: TRBJ2-4
CDR3: CASSLALAKNIQYF

V: TRBV15
J: TRBJ2-3
CDR3: CATSRGTSGTDTQYF

V: TRBV5-1
J: TRBJ2-7
CDR3: CASQRGYSYEQYF

V: TRBV5-4
J: TRBJ2-1
CDR3: CASSHRAPRDNEQFF

V: TRBV19
J: TRBJ2-1
CDR3: CASRLGPEQFF

V: TRBV4-1
J: TRBJ2-1
CDR3: CASSQTRMGQGYNEQFF

V: TRBV5-4
J: TRBJ2-5
CDR3: CASSLGLAGGGETQYF

V: TRBV7-2
J: TRBJ2-1
CDR3: CASSPEGAYNEQFF

V: TRBV6-6
J: TRBJ2-7
CDR3: CASSRDRAYEQYF

V: TRBV30
J: TRBJ2-3
CDR3: CAWSTGTDTQYF

V: TRBV28
J: TRBJ2-2
CDR3: CASSVGTLNTGELFF

V: TRBV19
J: TRBJ2-3
CDR3: CASGKGEGQADTQYF

V: TRBV7-9
J: TRBJ2-7
CDR3: CASSLDPGVGGEQYF

V: TRBV5-1
J: TRBJ2-3
CDR3: CASTLSEPTDTQYF

V: TRBV21-1
J: TRBJ2-7
CDR3: CASSQDSGSYEQYF

V: TRBV5-4
J: TRBJ2-1
CDR3: CASRVDRYNEQFF

V: TRBV5-1
J: TRBJ2-7
CDR3: CASSSPQTGAGEQYF

V: TRBV7-9
J: TRBJ2-1
CDR3: CASSPLYNEQFF

V: TRBV6-5
J: TRBJ2-3
CDR3: CASIRPGTDTQYF

V: TRBV7-2
J: TRBJ1-3
CDR3: CASSLGQGAYLGNTIYF

V: TRBV2
J: TRBJ2-1
CDR3: CAIGGSYNEQFF

V: TRBV7-9
J: TRBJ1-6
CDR3: CASSLEIRNSPLHF

V: TRBV28
J: TRBJ1-2
CDR3: CASSLLVPPPGYGYTF

V: TRBV7-2
J: TRBJ2-5
CDR3: CASSSLVSETQYF

V: TRBV5-6
J: TRBJ2-5
CDR3: CASSPRRGSPLIQETQYF

V: TRBV11-2
J: TRBJ2-5
CDR3: CASSLGGSSQETQYF

V: TRBV19
J: TRBJ2-5
CDR3: CASSIGVEETQYF

V: TRBV11-3
J: TRBJ2-2
CDR3: CASSLERGNTGELFF

V: TRBV28
J: TRBJ1-2
CDR3: CAANLSGRGDGYTF

V: TRBV6-1
J: TRBJ2-1
CDR3: CASSLTGTVYNEQFF